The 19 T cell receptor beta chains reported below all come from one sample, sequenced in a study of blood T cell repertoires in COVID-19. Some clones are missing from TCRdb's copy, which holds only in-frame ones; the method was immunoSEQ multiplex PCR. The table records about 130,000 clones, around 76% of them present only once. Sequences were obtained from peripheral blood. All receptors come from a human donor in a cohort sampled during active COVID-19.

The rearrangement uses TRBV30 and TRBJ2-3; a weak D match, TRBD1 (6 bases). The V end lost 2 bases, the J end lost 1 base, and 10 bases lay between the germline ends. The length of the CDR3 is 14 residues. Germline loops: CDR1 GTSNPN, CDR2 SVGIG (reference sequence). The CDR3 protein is CAWSQGSRTDTQYF. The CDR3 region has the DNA TGTGCCTGGAGTCAGGGGTCCCGCACAGATACGCAGTATTTT. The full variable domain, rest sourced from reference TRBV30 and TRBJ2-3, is SQTIHQWPATLVQPVGSPLSLECTVEGTSNPNLYWYRQAAGRGLQLLFYSVGIGQISSEVPQNLSASRPQDRQFILSSKKLLLSDSGFYLCAWSQGSRTDTQYFGPGTRLTVL.

CDR3 loop: CASSPRQGARNEQYF. CDR3 nucleotide sequence: TGCGCCAGCAGCCCTCGACAGGGGGCGCGGAACGAGCAGTACTTC. The chain has TRBV4-1 and TRBJ2-7; 10 bases map to TRBD1. The CDR3 spans 15 residues. Germline assignment: CDR1 MGHRA and CDR2 YSYEKL. The V segment lost 4 bases and the J segment 5 bases; nucleotides outside the gene matches: 8.

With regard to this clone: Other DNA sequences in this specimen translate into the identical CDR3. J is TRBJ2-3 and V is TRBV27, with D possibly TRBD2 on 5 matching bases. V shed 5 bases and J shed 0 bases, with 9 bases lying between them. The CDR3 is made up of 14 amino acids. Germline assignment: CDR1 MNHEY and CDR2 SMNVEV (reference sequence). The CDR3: CASSPRTSTDTQYF. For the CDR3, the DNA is TGTGCCAGCAGTCCGAGGACTAGCACAGATACGCAGTATTTT.

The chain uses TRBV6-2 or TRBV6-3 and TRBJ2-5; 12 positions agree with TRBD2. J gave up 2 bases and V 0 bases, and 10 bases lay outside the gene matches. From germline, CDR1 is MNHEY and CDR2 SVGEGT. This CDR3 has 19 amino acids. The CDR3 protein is CASSYSTSGGRATQETQYF. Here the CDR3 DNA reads TGTGCCAGCAGTTACTCGACTAGCGGGGGCCGGGCTACGCAAGAGACCCAGTACTTC.

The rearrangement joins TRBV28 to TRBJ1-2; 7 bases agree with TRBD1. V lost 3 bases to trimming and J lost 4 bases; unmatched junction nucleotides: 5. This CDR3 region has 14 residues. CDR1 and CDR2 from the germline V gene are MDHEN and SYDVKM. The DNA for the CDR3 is TGTGCCAGCAGTTTCTCGGCAGGGGGCTATGGCTACACCTTC. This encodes CASSFSAGGYGYTF.

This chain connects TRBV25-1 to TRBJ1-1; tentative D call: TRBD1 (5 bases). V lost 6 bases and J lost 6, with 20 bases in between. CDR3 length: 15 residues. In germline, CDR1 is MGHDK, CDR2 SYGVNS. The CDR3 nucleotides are TGTGCCAGCAGCCGATCCGAATGGGGGGAGCCTGAAGCTTTCTTT. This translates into CASSRSEWGEPEAFF.

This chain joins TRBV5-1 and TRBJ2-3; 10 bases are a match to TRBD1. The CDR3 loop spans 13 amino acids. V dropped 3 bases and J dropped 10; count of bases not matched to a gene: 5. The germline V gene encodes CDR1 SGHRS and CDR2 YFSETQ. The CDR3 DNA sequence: TGCGCCAGCAGCTCCGGGACAGGGGTGCCGCAGTATTTT. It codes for CASSSGTGVPQYF.

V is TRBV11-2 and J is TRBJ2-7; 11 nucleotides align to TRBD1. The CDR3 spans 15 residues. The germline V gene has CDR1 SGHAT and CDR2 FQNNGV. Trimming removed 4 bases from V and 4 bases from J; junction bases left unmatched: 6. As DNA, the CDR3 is TGTGCCAGCAGCTCACCGGGACAGGGGGTTTACGAGCAGTACTTC. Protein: CASSSPGQGVYEQYF.

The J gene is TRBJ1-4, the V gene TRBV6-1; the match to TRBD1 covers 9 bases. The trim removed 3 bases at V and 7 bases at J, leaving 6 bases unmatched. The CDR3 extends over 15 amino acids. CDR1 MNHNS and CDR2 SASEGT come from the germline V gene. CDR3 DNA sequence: TGTGCCAGCAGTGACACAGGGGGCGCCGGTGAAAAACTGTTTTTT. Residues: CASSDTGGAGEKLFF.

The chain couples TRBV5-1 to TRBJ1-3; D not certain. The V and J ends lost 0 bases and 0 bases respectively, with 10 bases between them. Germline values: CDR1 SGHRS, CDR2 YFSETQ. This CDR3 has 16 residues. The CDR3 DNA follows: TGCGCCAGCAGCTTGGCCTCCGGGAGCTCTGGAAACACCATATATTTT. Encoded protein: CASSLASGSSGNTIYF.

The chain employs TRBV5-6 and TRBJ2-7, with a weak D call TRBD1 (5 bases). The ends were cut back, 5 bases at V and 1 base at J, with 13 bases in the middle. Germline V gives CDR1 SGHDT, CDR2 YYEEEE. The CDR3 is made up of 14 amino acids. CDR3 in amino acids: CASRGSTGSYEQYF. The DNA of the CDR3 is TGTGCCAGCAGAGGGTCTACAGGATCCTACGAGCAGTACTTC.

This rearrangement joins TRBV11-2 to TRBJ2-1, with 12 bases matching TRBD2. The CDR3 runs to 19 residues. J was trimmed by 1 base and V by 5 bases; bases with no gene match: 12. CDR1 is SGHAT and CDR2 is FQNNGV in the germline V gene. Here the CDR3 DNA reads TGTGCCAGCAGCCCAAGGGCCCTACTAGCGGGGGGTTCCTACAATGAGCAGTTCTTC. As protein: CASSPRALLAGGSYNEQFF.

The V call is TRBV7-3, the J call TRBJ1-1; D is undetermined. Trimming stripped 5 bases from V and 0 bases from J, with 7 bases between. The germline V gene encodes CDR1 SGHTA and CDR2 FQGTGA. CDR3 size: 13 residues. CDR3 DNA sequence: TGTGCCAGCAGCCACGGGGTGAACACTGAAGCTTTCTTT. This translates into CASSHGVNTEAFF.

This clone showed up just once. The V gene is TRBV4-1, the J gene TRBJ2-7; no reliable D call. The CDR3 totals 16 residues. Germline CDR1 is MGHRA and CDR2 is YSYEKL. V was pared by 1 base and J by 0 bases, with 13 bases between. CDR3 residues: CASSQVVTVPSYEQYF. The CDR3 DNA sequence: TGCGCCAGCAGCCAAGTGGTAACGGTTCCCTCCTACGAGCAGTACTTC.

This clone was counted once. The CDR3 bases are TGTGCCAGCAGCTATACAGGGATAACAAACTACTTTGAGCAGTTCTTC. Its protein is CASSYTGITNYFEQFF. The J gene is TRBJ2-1, the V gene TRBV3-1 (or the pseudogene TRBV3-2), with D possibly being TRBD1 (6 bases). V gave up 5 bases and J gave up 9 bases, with 23 bases separating them. The germline gives CDR1 LGHDT, CDR2 YNNKEL (reference sequence). The CDR3 has 16 amino acids.

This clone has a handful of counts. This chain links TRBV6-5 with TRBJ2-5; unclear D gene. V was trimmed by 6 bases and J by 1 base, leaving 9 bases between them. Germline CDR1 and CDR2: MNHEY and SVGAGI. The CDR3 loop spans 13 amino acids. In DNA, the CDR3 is TGTGCCAGCAGGTCCAATTCCCAAGAGACCCAGTACTTC. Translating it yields CASRSNSQETQYF.

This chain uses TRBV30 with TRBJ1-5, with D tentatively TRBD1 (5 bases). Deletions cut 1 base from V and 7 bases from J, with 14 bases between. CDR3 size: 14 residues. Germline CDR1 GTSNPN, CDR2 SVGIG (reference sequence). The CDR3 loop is CAWSAPGVLQPQHF. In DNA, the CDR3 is TGTGCCTGGAGTGCCCCGGGGGTGTTACAGCCCCAGCATTTT.

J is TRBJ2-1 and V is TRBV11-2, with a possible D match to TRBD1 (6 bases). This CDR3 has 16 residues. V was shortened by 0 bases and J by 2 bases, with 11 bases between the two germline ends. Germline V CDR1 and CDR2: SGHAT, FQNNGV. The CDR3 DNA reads TGTGCCAGCAGCTTAGATGGACAGTACCCCTACAATGAGCAGTTCTTC. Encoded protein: CASSLDGQYPYNEQFF.

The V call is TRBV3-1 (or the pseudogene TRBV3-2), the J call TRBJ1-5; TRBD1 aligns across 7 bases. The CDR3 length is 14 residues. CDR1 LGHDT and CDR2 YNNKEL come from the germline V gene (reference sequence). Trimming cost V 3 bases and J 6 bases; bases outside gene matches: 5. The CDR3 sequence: CASSHRDRTQPQHF. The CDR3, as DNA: TGTGCCAGCAGCCATAGGGACAGAACTCAGCCCCAGCATTTT.